The clone carrying this T cell receptor (beta chain) was seen repeatedly, ten times or more. Its matching antigen is unknown. This sample was included in a study of CD8 T cells in ankylosing spondylitis. Study outcomes and limitations: Matched ankylosing spondylitis synovial fluid reportedly showed significant enrichment of disease-linked clones.

The germline V and J ends were trimmed by 0 bases and 6 bases, with 5 bases remaining between them. CDR3 length: 12 amino acids. Germline V gene sequence: CDR1 MNHNS, CDR2 SASEGT. TCRdb reprocessed the 5' RACE reads via MiXCR and lists one record per CDR3 protein. The sample contains 300,000 to 350,000 distinct CDR3 sequences, less than 25% of which appear only once. The chain uses TRBV6-1 and TRBJ1-1; D remains unclear. The sequencing sample was made of blood, either unsorted or a sorted T cell fraction (not recorded which). This TCR derives from a female donor with ankylosing spondylitis or in good health (not recorded which). The DNA for the CDR3 is TGTGCCAGCAGTGAAGCGACTGCTGAAGCTTTCTTT. Its translation is CASSEATAEAFF.